Sequencing of this T cell receptor (beta chain) was carried out in a study of breast tumors, draining lymph nodes, adjacent tissues. This clonotype was recorded at least ten times. Breast cancer patients provided tissue from their axillary draining lymph nodes. MiXCR, applied by TCRdb to the multiplex PCR reads, yields one record per CDR3 protein. The sample has 200,000 or so distinct CDR3 sequences; about 32% are singletons. This TCR came from a female donor with breast cancer. Some clones in this sample may be carry-over from other donors' samples. What was sequenced was axillary lymph node tissue.

In DNA form, the CDR3 reads TGTGCCAGCAGTTACTTCGCGGGGACCGACAATGAGCAGTTCTTC. Its protein product is CASSYFAGTDNEQFF. This chain connects TRBV6-5 to TRBJ2-1; possible D gene TRBD2, 6 bases. Germline V gives CDR1 MNHEY, CDR2 SVGAGI. This CDR3 is built from 15 residues. V was clipped by 1 base and J by 5 bases, with 12 bases between them.